This T cell receptor beta chain stems from a study of spatial heterogeneity in lung cancer. Whole-study context: Alpha-chain sequences were consistently detected less often than beta-chain sequences. Study observations and caveats: Resection saw ubiquitous expanded tumor TCRs appear in blood more than follow-up did.

Trimming stripped 2 bases from V and 11 bases from J, with 15 bases between. The germline V gene encodes CDR1 SGHTA and CDR2 FQGNSA. The CDR3 has 13 residues. Many counts were recorded for this clonotype. Its target is not known. This beta chain is an off-target read within a library intended for alpha chains, so its frequency means little. Individually, TCR cDNA molecules were each labelled with a unique molecular identifier. TCRdb passed the 5' RACE reads through MiXCR, listing each CDR3 protein once. The table lists 8,500 to 14,000 distinct CDR3 sequences, about 3.5% of them singletons, with 52% in the top ten. Time point described: sample taken at primary tumor resection. Unsorted tumor, nontumor lung tissue or cryopreserved PBMC supplied the whole RNA. Patients with untreated early-stage non-small cell lung cancer, numbering some 72, were the donors.

This sample comprised PBMCs, obtained at surgery. The TCR was taken from a female donor with early-stage non-small cell lung cancer. The chain combines TRBV7-2 with TRBJ1-1; D may be TRBD1 (6 bases). CDR3 coding DNA: TGTGCCAGCAGCTTAAAGTCGGCAGGGGATGCTTTCTTT. It translates to CASSLKSAGDAFF.